A single sample is the source of the 26 T cell receptor beta chains below, sequenced in a study of vaccination effects on CD4 cells after COVID-19. These receptors' targets are unknown. Pools of viral peptides were used by the ViraFEST assay to expand antigen-specific CD4+ T cells ahead of sequencing. Subsequent to a culture period of under twelve days, CD4+ T cells were isolated. Of the BNT162b2 and mRNA-1273 vaccines, participants received two doses of one or the other. Produced via immunoSEQ multiplex PCR; TCRdb's table is partial and in-frame only. The table lists under 85,000 clones, around 74% of them singletons. Sequencing used CD4+ T cells from PBMCs cultured with HCoV-OC43 spike peptides, obtained after COVID-19 vaccination. Subset meaning: HCoV-OC43 spike overlapping peptide pool stimulation. The receptors here all came from a human donor who received a COVID-19 vaccine.

This chain joins TRBV7-3 and TRBJ2-1; the D gene is possibly TRBD2 (5 bases). There are 14 residues in the CDR3. Trimming shortened V by 5 bases and J by 6 bases, and 14 bases separated the two germline ends. CDR1 is SGHTA, CDR2 FQGTGA, per germline. CDR3 sequence (DNA): TGTGCCAGCAGCCCTAGCCGGGATTTCAATGAGCAGTTCTTC. Its translation is CASSPSRDFNEQFF.

This rearrangement joins TRBV10-2 to TRBJ2-1; maybe TRBD2 (6 bases). CDR3 length: 15 amino acids. The ends were cut back, 2 bases at V and 5 bases at J, with 13 bases in the middle. CDR1 and CDR2 (germline): WSHSY, SAAADI. The DNA of the CDR3 is TGCGCCAGCAGTGAGATGGGGACTGGGCACAATGAGCAGTTCTTC. Translating it yields CASSEMGTGHNEQFF.

This clone was seen a handful of times. This chain links TRBV4-3 with TRBJ2-2; D could derive from TRBD1 or TRBD2 (5 bases each). Trimming removed 4 bases from V and 1 base from J, with 16 bases in between. This CDR3 contains 17 residues. CDR1 is LGHNA and CDR2 is YSLEER in the germline V gene. The CDR3 reads CASSREPGTRNTGELFF. DNA of the CDR3: TGCGCCAGCAGCCGAGAGCCCGGGACGAGGAACACCGGGGAGCTGTTTTTT.

The chain uses TRBV6-5 and TRBJ1-5; D may be TRBD1 (5 bases). CDR3 length equals 14 residues. V dropped 5 bases and J dropped 0 bases, with 8 bases sitting between them. Germline lookup yields CDR1 MNHEY and CDR2 SVGAGI. DNA of the CDR3: TGTGCCAGCAGTAGGGGAAATAGCAATCAGCCCCAGCATTTT. It specifies CASSRGNSNQPQHF.

This clone was recorded only once. The chain is built from TRBV6-5 and TRBJ1-6; the D gene is possibly TRBD1 (6 bases). V dropped 10 bases and J dropped 1 base, with 14 bases sitting between them. The CDR3 is 15 residues long. Germline CDR1 reads MNHEY; CDR2 reads SVGAGI. CDR3 region: CATDQGNSYNSPLHF. CDR3 in DNA: TGTGCCACCGACCAGGGGAATTCCTATAATTCACCCCTCCACTTT.

This clone was seen a few times. The rearrangement uses TRBV19 and TRBJ1-4; 9 bases match TRBD1. The CDR3 runs to 15 residues. Germline CDR1 is LNHDA and CDR2 is SQIVND (reference sequence). The trim removed 2 bases at V and 7 bases at J, leaving 5 bases unmatched. The CDR3 nucleotides are TGTGCCAGTAGTATACCTCGGACAGGGGTTGAAAAACTGTTTTTT. Amino acids: CASSIPRTGVEKLFF. Together with reference TRBV19 and TRBJ1-4, the CDR3 gives the full variable domain: DGGITQSPKYLFRKEGQNVTLSCEQNLNHDAMYWYRQDPGQGLRLIYYSQIVNDFQKGDIAEGYSVSREKKESFPLTVTSAQKNPTAFYLCASSIPRTGVEKLFFGSGTQLSVL.

This clone was recorded a few times. The chain carries TRBV4-1 and TRBJ2-2; TRBD1 matches 10 bases. CDR1 MGHRA and CDR2 YSYEKL come from the germline V gene. The CDR3 totals 16 residues. The trim removed 2 bases at V and 4 bases at J, leaving 4 bases unmatched. The CDR3 nucleotides are TGCGCCAGCAGCCAATTCCGGGACAGGGGCACCGGGGAGCTGTTTTTT. Encoded protein: CASSQFRDRGTGELFF.

This clone is a singleton in its sample. The rearrangement uses TRBV5-1 and TRBJ1-2; 7 bases line up with TRBD1. V shed 7 bases, J shed 7 bases, and the junction held 7 bases outside the gene matches. Per the germline V gene, CDR1 is SGHRS and CDR2 is YFSETQ. There are 12 residues in the CDR3. The CDR3 is CASGIDRAGYTF. Written as DNA, the CDR3 is TGCGCCAGCGGAATAGACAGGGCTGGCTACACCTTC.

The V and J genes are TRBV5-1 and TRBJ2-2; 9 bases are a match to TRBD1. Germline CDR1 is SGHRS and CDR2 is YFSETQ. There are 16 residues in the CDR3. With 4 bases clipped from V and 5 bases from J, the junction kept 9 bases outside the gene matches. CDR3 sequence reads: CASSQSGTGNTGELFF. The CDR3 nucleotides are TGCGCCAGCAGCCAATCGGGGACAGGGAATACCGGGGAGCTGTTTTTT. The variable domain in full, completed from reference TRBV5-1 and TRBJ2-2, reads KAGVTQTPRYLIKTRGQQVTLSCSPISGHRSVSWYQQTPGQGLQFLFEYFSETQRNKGNFPGRFSGRQFSNSRSEMNVSTLELGDSALYLCASSQSGTGNTGELFFGEGSRLTVL.

The chain couples TRBV3-1 (or the pseudogene TRBV3-2) to TRBJ2-4; 7 nucleotides match TRBD1. Germline V gives CDR1 LGHDT, CDR2 YNNKEL (reference sequence). The ends lost 2 bases at V and 2 bases at J; junction bases unmatched: 6. The CDR3 consists of 16 residues. In DNA form, the CDR3 reads TGTGCCAGCAGCCAAAAAGACAGGGTCACCAAAAACATTCAGTACTTC. This codes for CASSQKDRVTKNIQYF.

The chain carries TRBV4-2 and TRBJ1-4; tentatively, D is TRBD1 (5 bases). Germline values: CDR1 LGHNA, CDR2 YNFKEQ. The CDR3 totals 16 residues. Trimming pared 4 bases from V and 7 bases from J, leaving 19 bases between. The CDR3 DNA reads as TGTGCCAGCAGCCCTAACGGGGGGGACGCCGGTGAAAAACTGTTTTTT. Protein sequence: CASSPNGGDAGEKLFF.

This chain joins TRBV18 and TRBJ1-4, with no clear D. The ends were cut back, 3 bases at V and 7 bases at J, with 9 bases in the middle. The CDR3 extends over 13 amino acids. CDR1 is KGHSH, CDR2 LQKENI, per germline. CDR3 residues: CASSPDLTEKLFF. In DNA form, the CDR3 reads TGTGCCAGCTCACCGGACCTTACTGAAAAACTGTTTTTT. Drawing the rest from reference TRBV18 and TRBJ1-4, the complete variable domain is NAGVMQNPRHLVRRRGQEARLRCSPMKGHSHVYWYRQLPEEGLKFMVYLQKENIIDESGMPKERFSAEFPKEGPSILRIQQVVRGDSAAYFCASSPDLTEKLFFGSGTQLSVL.

The chain combines TRBV19 with TRBJ1-4; the match to TRBD1 covers 8 bases. The CDR3 covers 14 residues. With 3 bases clipped from V and 9 bases from J, the junction kept 6 bases outside the gene matches. Germline CDR1 and CDR2: LNHDA and SQIVND (reference sequence). For the CDR3, the DNA is TGTGCCAGTAGTATTCCGGACAGGGATAAAAAACTGTTTTTT. It specifies CASSIPDRDKKLFF. The full variable domain, rest sourced from reference TRBV19 and TRBJ1-4, is DGGITQSPKYLFRKEGQNVTLSCEQNLNHDAMYWYRQDPGQGLRLIYYSQIVNDFQKGDIAEGYSVSREKKESFPLTVTSAQKNPTAFYLCASSIPDRDKKLFFGSGTQLSVL.

The chain employs TRBV6-5 and TRBJ2-7, with 10 positions matching TRBD1. Trimming cost V 8 bases and J 7 bases; bases outside gene matches: 5. Germline-derived CDR1 and CDR2 are MNHEY and SVGAGI. CDR3 size: 12 residues. The DNA for the CDR3 is TGTGCCAGCGAGACAGGGGGCGGGGAGCAGTACGTC. Its protein product is CASETGGGEQYV.

This clone was counted between two and nine times. This chain connects TRBV5-1 to TRBJ2-1, with unresolved D. CDR1 and CDR2 (germline): SGHRS, YFSETQ. Trimming removed 0 bases from V and 4 bases from J, with 11 bases in between. This CDR3 is 15 amino acids long. DNA for the CDR3: TGCGCCAGCAGCTTGGAATGGCAGAATTACAATGAGCAGTTCTTC. As protein: CASSLEWQNYNEQFF.

The chain uses TRBV7-8 and TRBJ2-7; TRBD1 agrees at 7 bases. V shed 5 bases, J shed 3 bases, and the junction held 7 bases outside the gene matches. Germline-derived CDR1 and CDR2 are SGHVS and FQNEAQ. The CDR3 has 14 residues. CDR3 DNA: TGTGCCAGCAGCCCAGACAGGGCTGTCTACGAGCAGTACGTC. This sequence encodes CASSPDRAVYEQYV.

The chain joins TRBV7-2 to TRBJ1-4; 7 bases match TRBD1. This CDR3 contains 15 residues. With V trimmed by 2 bases and J by 8 bases, 8 bases remained unmatched. Germline V CDR1 and CDR2: SGHTA, FQGNSA. The CDR3: CASSLSFSRGEKLFF. The DNA for the CDR3 is TGTGCCAGCAGCTTAAGTTTTTCCAGGGGGGAAAAACTGTTTTTT.

This clone occurred a few times. This chain's CDR3 is CASSTRSLSTDTQYF. The CDR3 DNA reads as TGTGCCAGCAGTACGAGATCGTTAAGCACAGATACGCAGTATTTT. This chain uses TRBV6-6 with TRBJ2-3; the D is unclear. Germline V CDR1 and CDR2: MNHNY, SVGAGI (reference sequence). CDR3 size: 15 residues. The V and J ends lost 5 bases and 0 bases respectively, with 12 bases between them.

The chain couples TRBV2 to TRBJ1-5, with a weak D call TRBD1 (5 bases). The ends were cut back, 2 bases at V and 2 bases at J, with 10 bases in the middle. The CDR3 has 15 amino acids. Germline V CDR1 and CDR2: SNHLY, FYNNEI. CDR3 in amino acids: CASSEQGTGNQPQHF. The DNA of the CDR3 is TGTGCCAGCAGTGAACAGGGTACGGGCAATCAGCCCCAGCATTTT. The full variable domain, its missing parts supplied by reference TRBV2 and TRBJ1-5, is EPEVTQTPSHQVTQMGQEVILRCVPISNHLYFYWYRQILGQKVEFLVSFYNNEISEKSEIFDDQFSVERPDGSNFTLKIRSTKLEDSAMYFCASSEQGTGNQPQHFGDGTRLSIL.

The chain uses TRBV7-2 and TRBJ1-1, with 7 bases that match TRBD1. CDR1 is SGHTA and CDR2 is FQGNSA in the germline V gene. The CDR3 extends over 17 amino acids. V lost 8 bases, J lost 0 bases, and 15 bases stayed unmatched. This chain's CDR3 is CASRHRGNHSMNTEAFF. CDR3 sequence (DNA): TGTGCCAGCCGACACAGGGGTAATCATAGTATGAACACTGAAGCTTTCTTT.

The gene calls are TRBV19 and TRBJ1-1; D gene uncertain. The CDR3 runs 14 residues. The germline V gene has CDR1 LNHDA and CDR2 SQIVND (reference sequence). Between the trimmed V and J ends, which lost 3 bases and 1 base, there was a span of 9 bases. CDR3 coding DNA: TGTGCCAGTAGTATTCCCCGTCGGAACACTGAAGCTTTCTTT. Protein: CASSIPRRNTEAFF. Supplemented by reference TRBV19 and TRBJ1-1, the full variable domain reads DGGITQSPKYLFRKEGQNVTLSCEQNLNHDAMYWYRQDPGQGLRLIYYSQIVNDFQKGDIAEGYSVSREKKESFPLTVTSAQKNPTAFYLCASSIPRRNTEAFFGQGTRLTVV.

This sequence joins TRBV19 and TRBJ1-1; D gene uncertain. The CDR3 length is 13 residues. V was trimmed by 6 bases and J by 2 bases, leaving 10 bases between them. Per germline, CDR1 LNHDA and CDR2 SQIVND (reference sequence). The CDR3 DNA follows: TGTGCCAGTAGCCAGACGGAAAACACTGAAGCTTTCTTT. Translated: CASSQTENTEAFF.

The chain links TRBV2 to TRBJ2-7; perhaps TRBD1 as D (6 bases). Germline CDR1 reads SNHLY; CDR2 reads FYNNEI. Trimming left V 4 bases short and J 5 bases short, with 12 bases between. CDR3 length: 13 amino acids. CDR3 nucleotide sequence: TGTGCCAGCAGTGTGGAACAGGGCAACGAGCAGTACGTC. Residues: CASSVEQGNEQYV.

This clone was counted a single time. The chain joins TRBV6-4 to TRBJ2-6; no clear D. Germline lookup yields CDR1 MRHNA and CDR2 SNTAGT. The CDR3 runs to 13 residues. V dropped 9 bases and J dropped 1 base, with 7 bases sitting between them. DNA of the CDR3: TGTGCCAGTAAACATTCTGGGGCCAACGTCCTGACTTTC. Translated: CASKHSGANVLTF.

The chain joins TRBV3-1 (or the pseudogene TRBV3-2) to TRBJ2-1, with TRBD1 matching over 7 bases. Germline assignment: CDR1 LGHDT and CDR2 YNNKEL (reference sequence). The V segment lost 2 bases and the J segment 6 bases; nucleotides outside the gene matches: 4. The CDR3 is 14 amino acids. The CDR3 nucleotides are TGTGCCAGCAGCCAAATCGACAGGGTCAATGAGCAGTTCTTC. It yields the protein CASSQIDRVNEQFF.

This chain connects TRBV7-2 to TRBJ2-3; D possibly corresponds to TRBD2 (6 bases). The CDR3 is 15 amino acids. Trimming shortened V by 2 bases and J by 2 bases, and 11 bases separated the two germline ends. CDR1 and CDR2 (germline): SGHTA, FQGNSA. The CDR3 bases are TGTGCCAGCAGCTTAAGGGCGGGGCTCACAGATACGCAGTATTTT. Amino acid sequence: CASSLRAGLTDTQYF. Filled out from reference TRBV7-2 and TRBJ2-3, the complete variable domain reads GAGVSQSPSNKVTEKGKDVELRCDPISGHTALYWYRQSLGQGLEFLIYFQGNSAPDKSGLPSDRFSAERTGGSVSTLTIQRTQQEDSAVYLCASSLRAGLTDTQYFGPGTRLTVL.